This T cell receptor (beta chain) is from a study of blood T cell repertoires in COVID-19. Study context: Sites in the United States, Italy and Spain provided acute and convalescent COVID-19 samples. T cells, B-cell-depleted T cells, or PBMCs provided the cDNA or gDNA that served as material.

Per the original data handling: Amplifying reference gene primers gave estimates of nucleated cell counts. TCRdb's copy holds only in-frame clones and misses some; the assay was immunoSEQ multiplex PCR. D and trimming come from the DNA, and the V and J calls and clone size come from that table. The table shows 61,000 or so clones, with around 81% occurring only once. The sample consisted of peripheral blood. This receptor was identified in an elderly woman with acute or convalescent COVID-19.

The CDR3 loop is CASRPTTGGYEAFF. The DNA for the CDR3 is TGTGCCAGCAGACCTACCACAGGGGGCTACGAAGCTTTCTTT. The genes are TRBV7-2 and TRBJ1-1; TRBD1 matches 9 bases. The CDR3 covers 14 residues. Germline values: CDR1 SGHTA, CDR2 FQGNSA. V gave up 6 bases and J gave up 8 bases; unmatched junction bases: 10.